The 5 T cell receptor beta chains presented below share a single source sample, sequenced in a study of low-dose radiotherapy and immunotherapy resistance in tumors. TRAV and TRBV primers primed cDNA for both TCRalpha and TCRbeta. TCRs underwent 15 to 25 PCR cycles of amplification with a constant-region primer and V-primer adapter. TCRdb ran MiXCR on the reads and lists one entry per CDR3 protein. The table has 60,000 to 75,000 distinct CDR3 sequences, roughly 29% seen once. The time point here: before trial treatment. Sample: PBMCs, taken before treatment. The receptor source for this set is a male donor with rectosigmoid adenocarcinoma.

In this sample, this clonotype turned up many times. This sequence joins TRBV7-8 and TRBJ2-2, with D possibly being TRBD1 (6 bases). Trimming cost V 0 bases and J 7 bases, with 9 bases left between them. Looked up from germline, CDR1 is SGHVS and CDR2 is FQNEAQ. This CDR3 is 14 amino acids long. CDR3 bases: TGTGCCAGCAGCTTAGCGGGGGCTGGCGGGGAGCTGTTTTTT. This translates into CASSLAGAGGELFF.

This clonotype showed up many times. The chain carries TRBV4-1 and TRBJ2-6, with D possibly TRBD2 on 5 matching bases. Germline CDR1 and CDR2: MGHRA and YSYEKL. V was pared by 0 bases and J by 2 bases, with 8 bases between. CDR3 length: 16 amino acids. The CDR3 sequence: CASSQDRGTGANVLTF. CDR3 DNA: TGCGCCAGCAGCCAAGATCGGGGAACTGGGGCCAACGTCCTGACTTTC.

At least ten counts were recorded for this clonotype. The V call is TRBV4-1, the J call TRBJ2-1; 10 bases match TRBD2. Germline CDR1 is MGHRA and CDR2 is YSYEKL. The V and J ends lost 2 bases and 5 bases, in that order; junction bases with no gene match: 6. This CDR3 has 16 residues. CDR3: CASSQSPSGRDNEQFF. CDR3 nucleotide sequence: TGCGCCAGCAGCCAATCCCCAAGCGGGAGGGACAATGAGCAGTTCTTC.

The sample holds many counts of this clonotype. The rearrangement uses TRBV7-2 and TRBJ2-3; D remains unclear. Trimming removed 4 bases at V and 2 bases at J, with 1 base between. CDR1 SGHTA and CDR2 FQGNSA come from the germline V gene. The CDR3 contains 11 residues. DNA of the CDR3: TGTGCCAGCAGCTCCACAGATACGCAGTATTTT. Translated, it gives CASSSTDTQYF.

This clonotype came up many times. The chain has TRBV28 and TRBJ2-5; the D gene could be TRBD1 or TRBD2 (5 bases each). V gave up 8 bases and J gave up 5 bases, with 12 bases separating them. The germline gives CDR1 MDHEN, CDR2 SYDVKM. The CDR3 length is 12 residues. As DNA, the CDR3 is TGTGCCAGCCTTACTGGGGGTGAGACCCAGTACTTC. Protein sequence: CASLTGGETQYF.